This TCR beta chain was captured by sequencing in a study of blood T cell repertoires in COVID-19. In the study overall: Nucleic acid was either cDNA or gDNA, and it came from T cells, B-cell-depleted T cells, or PBMCs.

Seattle patient enrollment occurred during active infection, with longitudinal follow-up thereafter. Authors' analysis steps: Quantification of nucleated cells was approximated via reference gene primer amplification. This table comes from immunoSEQ multiplex PCR, and its TCRdb copy is limited to in-frame clones, with some not included. From that table come the V and J calls and clone size; the DNA was used to work out D and trimming. The table includes over 200,000 clones, about 87% detected once. This CDR3 is 15 amino acids long. Deletions cut 1 base from V and 0 bases from J, with 9 bases between. Germline assignment: CDR1 SGHTA and CDR2 FQGNSA.

The gene calls are TRBV7-2 and TRBJ1-2; D ambiguous. The sequence was collected from a man aged 25-45 years with COVID-19, enrolled during active disease. Material: peripheral blood. CDR3 in amino acids: CASSLDRSANYGYTF. The CDR3 region has the DNA TGTGCCAGCAGCTTAGACAGATCGGCTAACTATGGCTACACCTTC.